What follows describes a single TCR beta chain. Its matching antigen is unknown. Sample barcodes and UMIs were carried by the TCR alpha and TCR beta cDNA libraries that 5'RACE generated with constant-segment primers. Each CDR3 protein gets one entry after TCRdb re-called the 5' RACE reads with MiXCR. The table shows hundreds of thousands of distinct CDR3 sequences, with roughly 20% occurring only once. This sample is drawn from a study of T-cell memory formation after mild COVID-19. V was pared by 6 bases and J by 0 bases, with 12 bases between. Germline values: CDR1 SQVTM, CDR2 ANQGSEA. The CDR3 runs to 13 residues. Study results and caveats: The study found contracting CD4+ clones mainly in CM and EM and contracting CD8+ clones in EMRA. Later expanders leaned toward CD4+, whereas clones contracting from day 15 to 85 were balanced CD4/CD8. SARS-CoV-2 specificity of second-wave clones peaking day 37 was unconfirmed.

The rearrangement joins TRBV29-1 to TRBJ2-7, with D perhaps matching TRBD1 (6 bases). The sample comprised PBMCs or a T cell subset sorted from them (not recorded which). This TCR was recovered from an adult woman who had mild COVID-19 (a few samples of this study predate the infection). Cell type and time point are not known. The chain's CDR3 is CSVAGQSSYEQYF. In DNA form, the CDR3 reads TGCAGCGTCGCAGGACAGAGCTCCTACGAGCAGTACTTC.